These T cell receptor beta chains were read from a single sample in a study of T cells of healthy individuals. Using its own MiXCR run on the 5' RACE reads, TCRdb lists one record per CDR3 protein. Found here are 85,000 to 100,000 distinct CDR3 sequences, 17% of them singletons; the top ten hold approximately 6%. The receptors were gathered from a human donor in good health. Each CDR3 is given with its conserved first and last residue. The D gene is left open where the match is weak. A clone size is listed for some rows: how often the clone was seen (once, few, many), or a class if it is expanded.

DNA: TGCGCCAGCAGAACTACAGGGGACACAGATACGCAGTATTTT; CDR3: CASRTTGDTDTQYF; D: TRBD1; V: TRBV5-1; J: TRBJ2-3; size: few
DNA: TGCAGCGTTGAAGAGTCGACTGATAGCTCCTACGAGCAGTACTTC; CDR3: CSVEESTDSSYEQYF; D: NA; V: TRBV29-1; J: TRBJ2-7; size: NA
DNA: TGCGCCAGCAGCTTGGAGCCAAACACTGAAGCTTTCTTT; CDR3: CASSLEPNTEAFF; D: NA; V: TRBV5-1; J: TRBJ1-1; size: NA
DNA: TGTGCCAGCAGCGATTCGTTGACAGGGCAAAAAGAGACCCAGTACTTC; CDR3: CASSDSLTGQKETQYF; D: TRBD1; V: TRBV7-3; J: TRBJ2-5; size: few
DNA: TGTGCCAGCAGTTCGCGACAGGGCCGAAACACCATATATTTT; CDR3: CASSSRQGRNTIYF; D: TRBD1; V: TRBV12-3/TRBV12-4; J: TRBJ1-3; size: few
DNA: TGCAGTGCCGTAGACAGGGAGGGCAATCAGCCCCAGCATTTT; CDR3: CSAVDREGNQPQHF; D: TRBD1; V: TRBV20-1; J: TRBJ1-5; size: NA
DNA: TGCGCCAGCAGCTCCCGGATGACTAGCGCCACCGGGGAGCTGTTTTTT; CDR3: CASSSRMTSATGELFF; D: TRBD2; V: TRBV5-1; J: TRBJ2-2; size: few
DNA: TGCAGCGGTCGGGACAACTCCTACGAGCAGTACTTC; CDR3: CSGRDNSYEQYF; D: NA; V: TRBV29-1; J: TRBJ2-7; size: NA
DNA: TGCGCCAGCAGCTCTCAAGACTCCACTATTTCTTCCTACGAGCAGTACTTC; CDR3: CASSSQDSTISSYEQYF; D: NA; V: TRBV5-1; J: TRBJ2-7; size: NA
DNA: TGTGCCAGCTCCCTCACGGACTCCACTGGAAACACCATATATTTT; CDR3: CASSLTDSTGNTIYF; D: NA; V: TRBV18; J: TRBJ1-3; size: NA
DNA: TGCAGTGCCACTGACAGGGTGGGGAATGCTGAAGCTTTCTTT; CDR3: CSATDRVGNAEAFF; D: TRBD1; V: TRBV20-1; J: TRBJ1-1; size: few
DNA: TGCAGTGCTAGATACGTTGCAACTAATGAAAAACTGTTTTTT; CDR3: CSARYVATNEKLFF; D: NA; V: TRBV20-1; J: TRBJ1-4; size: few
DNA: TGTGCCAGCAGTTTCTATTCGACAGGGGCCGTTCAGCCCCAGCATTTT; CDR3: CASSFYSTGAVQPQHF; D: TRBD1; V: TRBV28; J: TRBJ1-5; size: many
DNA: TGCGCCAGCAGCTGGGCCTCGGGGTCTAACTATGGCTACACCTTC; CDR3: CASSWASGSNYGYTF; D: NA; V: TRBV5-1; J: TRBJ1-2; size: NA
DNA: TGTGCCAGCAGCAGACTAGCGGTTTCCTACAATGAGCAGTTCTTC; CDR3: CASSRLAVSYNEQFF; D: TRBD2; V: TRBV12-3/TRBV12-4; J: TRBJ2-1; size: NA
DNA: TGTGCCAGCAGCTCTACGGGTAGGACCCAGTACTTC; CDR3: CASSSTGRTQYF; D: NA; V: TRBV4-2; J: TRBJ2-5; size: many
DNA: TGTGCCAGCAGGGGCAGACAGGCGGAGTCACCCCTCCACTTT; CDR3: CASRGRQAESPLHF; D: NA; V: TRBV12-3/TRBV12-4; J: TRBJ1-6; size: few
DNA: TGTGCCAGCAGTCGCAGTGAGGGAGCTCTGGGTGCCAACGTCCTGACTTTC; CDR3: CASSRSEGALGANVLTF; D: NA; V: TRBV27; J: TRBJ2-6; size: NA
DNA: TGTGCCAGCAGCTTAGCTGGGGGCCCTGGCTACACCTTC; CDR3: CASSLAGGPGYTF; D: NA; V: TRBV7-6; J: TRBJ1-2; size: many
DNA: TGTGCCAGCAGACCAGGGGGCTCTGGAAACACCATATATTTT; CDR3: CASRPGGSGNTIYF; D: TRBD1; V: TRBV7-2; J: TRBJ1-3; size: many
DNA: TGTGCCAGCAGTTCTCCCCGGAGCGCCCACAATGAGCAGTTCTTC; CDR3: CASSSPRSAHNEQFF; D: NA; V: TRBV6-2/TRBV6-3; J: TRBJ2-1; size: NA
DNA: TGTGCCAGCAGCCAGGACCCCGCGGGCACCATATATTTT; CDR3: CASSQDPAGTIYF; D: NA; V: TRBV4-2; J: TRBJ1-3; size: few
DNA: TGTGCCAGCAGTCGTGCACAGGGGGCATCTGGAAACACCATATATTTT; CDR3: CASSRAQGASGNTIYF; D: TRBD1; V: TRBV2; J: TRBJ1-3; size: NA
DNA: TGTGCCAGCAGCACGCAGGGCCTCGGCTCAGATACGCAGTATTTT; CDR3: CASSTQGLGSDTQYF; D: NA; V: TRBV7-9; J: TRBJ2-3; size: NA
DNA: TGTGCCAGCAGTTTGGGAGTCTTAGAGACCCAGTACTTC; CDR3: CASSLGVLETQYF; D: NA; V: TRBV28; J: TRBJ2-5; size: few
DNA: TGTGCCAGCAGTTTGAGGGGGCCTCAGCCCCAGCATTTT; CDR3: CASSLRGPQPQHF; D: TRBD1; V: TRBV28; J: TRBJ1-5; size: NA
DNA: TGCAGTGCGGGGGGGGCAGGCTACTCCTACGAGCAGTACTTC; CDR3: CSAGGAGYSYEQYF; D: NA; V: TRBV20-1; J: TRBJ2-7; size: few
DNA: TGTGCCAGCAGCTTTGGTCCGCACTCCTACAATGAGCAGTTCTTC; CDR3: CASSFGPHSYNEQFF; D: NA; V: TRBV7-2; J: TRBJ2-1; size: many
DNA: TGTGCCAGCAAGAACGATCCCAGTGAGCAGTTCTTC; CDR3: CASKNDPSEQFF; D: NA; V: TRBV2; J: TRBJ2-1; size: few
DNA: TGTGCCTGCGACTTACGCTCTGGAAACACCATATATTTT; CDR3: CACDLRSGNTIYF; D: NA; V: TRBV7-9; J: TRBJ1-3; size: many
DNA: TGTGCCAGCAGCCAAGCTGGACCGGGCGTGCGGACCTTC; CDR3: CASSQAGPGVRTF; D: NA; V: TRBV14; J: TRBJ1-2; size: few
DNA: TGCAGTGCTACACAGCAACAAGAGACCCAGTACTTC; CDR3: CSATQQQETQYF; D: NA; V: TRBV20-1; J: TRBJ2-5; size: many
DNA: TGTGCCAGCAGCCAATCGACGCCATCCTCAAACATTCAGTACTTC; CDR3: CASSQSTPSSNIQYF; D: NA; V: TRBV16; J: TRBJ2-4; size: many
DNA: TGTGCCAGCAGCTCCAACACGGCTTTGAACACTGAAGCTTTCTTT; CDR3: CASSSNTALNTEAFF; D: NA; V: TRBV11-2; J: TRBJ1-1; size: many
DNA: TGTGCCAGCAGCCAAGACGACGTATACAGGGTTGGGCAGCCCCAGCATTTT; CDR3: CASSQDDVYRVGQPQHF; D: NA; V: TRBV4-2; J: TRBJ1-5; size: few
DNA: TGCGCCAGCAGCTACGGACTAGCGGGGGGGATTTCGGATACGCAGTATTTT; CDR3: CASSYGLAGGISDTQYF; D: TRBD2; V: TRBV5-1; J: TRBJ2-3; size: NA
DNA: TGTGCCAGCAGTTACGGGGCGAGCCACAATGAGCAGTTCTTC; CDR3: CASSYGASHNEQFF; D: NA; V: TRBV6-2/TRBV6-3; J: TRBJ2-1; size: NA